This paragraph reports one T cell receptor (beta chain). As yet, its antigen is unknown. The V gene's germline CDR1 is ENHRY and CDR2 SYGVKD. V lost 0 bases and J lost 2, with 8 bases in between. The CDR3 loop spans 16 amino acids. With 60 Vbeta and 13 Jbeta primers, the PCR was carried out. Assay: immunoSEQ multiplex PCR; the TCRdb copy retains only in-frame clones and omits some. This repertoire shows approximately 200,000 clones, about 79% found once; its top ten account for 1.5% to 2%. The sample originates from a study of cytomegalovirus exposure and HLA in healthy donors. Regarding the study as a whole: For TCR beta chains, V- and J-gene trimming was later linked to a missense DCLRE1C variant. Fewer N-insertions (relative to the roughly 630-donor mean) were reportedly seen in an Asian-associated ancestry cluster in a later analysis.

The rearrangement joins TRBV10-3 to TRBJ2-6; D may be TRBD2 (5 bases). Sequences were obtained from PBMCs. The receptor's source is a young man in good health and CMV-seronegative. The DNA for the CDR3 is TGTGCCATCAGTGAGTCGGTCGGGGCTGGGGCCAACGTCCTGACTTTC. Residues: CAISESVGAGANVLTF.